Described below is a single TCR beta chain sequence and its context. The data derive from a study of blood T cell repertoires in COVID-19. Study-wide context: There were acute and convalescent COVID-19 samples, and they came from the United States, Italy and Spain. From T cells, B-cell-depleted T cells, or PBMCs came the material, which was cDNA or gDNA.

Per the study methods: The assay estimated nucleated cells by amplifying reference gene primers. Libraries were prepared by immunoSEQ multiplex PCR; TCRdb keeps only in-frame clonotypes and omits some of them. The D gene and trimming were derived from the DNA, and the V and J assignments and clone size from that table. The table includes about 230,000 clones, around 78% detected once. Germline-derived CDR1 and CDR2 are GTSNPN and SVGIG (reference sequence). The V end lost 0 bases, the J end lost 0 bases, and 12 bases lay between the germline ends. This CDR3 has 16 residues. The sequenced sample was peripheral blood. The TCR was taken from a woman in her 70s with active or convalescent COVID-19. The rearrangement links TRBV30 to TRBJ1-5; D call uncertain. The CDR3 sequence: CAWSVPGLNSNQPQHF. CDR3 nucleotides: TGTGCCTGGAGTGTTCCAGGATTAAATAGCAATCAGCCCCAGCATTTT.